This T cell receptor beta chain was profiled in a study of early T cells in non-severe SARS-CoV-2 infection. Study background: The study sequenced bulk RNA from unsorted whole blood, with chains unpaired.

There are 13 residues in the CDR3. The germline V gene has CDR1 SQVTM and CDR2 ANQGSEA. V shed 4 bases and J shed 6 bases, with 13 bases lying between them. Each CDR3 protein gets one entry after TCRdb re-called the 5' RACE reads with MiXCR. The sample holds fewer than 55,000 distinct CDR3 sequences, 9.5% to 11% seen once. This clonotype was counted at least ten times. Sequences were obtained from whole blood. The receptor comes from an adult who was a healthcare worker with PCR-confirmed SARS-CoV-2 infection or an uninfected control (not recorded which). The chain uses TRBV29-1 and TRBJ1-5; possibly TRBD1 for D (6 bases). The chain's CDR3 is CSVGDQGPQPQHF. Here the CDR3 DNA reads TGCAGCGTTGGTGATCAGGGGCCTCAGCCCCAGCATTTT.